The 9 T cell receptor beta chains presented below share a single source sample, sequenced in a study of pediatric ulcerative colitis. Some clones are missing from TCRdb's copy, which holds only in-frame ones; the method was immunoSEQ multiplex PCR. This sample carries 65,000 or so clones, about nine tenths of them seen once, and the ten largest clones take 3% to 4.5%. The sequenced material came from blood. These receptors were obtained from a boy aged 10-17 years with severe ulcerative colitis.

The chain couples TRBV2 to TRBJ2-7, with TRBD1 matching 10 bases. The V gene's germline CDR1 is SNHLY and CDR2 FYNNEI. The CDR3 spans 15 residues. V was pared by 6 bases and J by 6 bases, with 11 bases of the junction left unmatched. DNA for the CDR3: TGTGCCAGCAGAAACAGGACAGGGGGTTTCTTCGAGCAGTACTTC. Its translation: CASRNRTGGFFEQYF.

CDR3 in amino acids: CASSRAGVRDEQYF. CDR3 DNA: TGCGCCAGCAGCCGAGCGGGAGTCAGGGACGAGCAGTACTTC. The chain combines TRBV5-1 with TRBJ2-7; TRBD2 matches 8 bases. The CDR3 is 14 residues long. Germline V gives CDR1 SGHRS, CDR2 YFSETQ. The J segment lost 5 bases and the V segment lost 4 bases, leaving 8 bases of the junction unmatched.

This clone was counted once. This sample includes further DNA sequences coding for the same CDR3. The chain has TRBV10-3 and TRBJ2-3; D call uncertain. CDR1 and CDR2 (germline): ENHRY, SYGVKD. Trimming cost V 2 bases and J 1 base, with 4 bases left between them. The CDR3 is made up of 13 amino acids. The CDR3 sequence: CAISEGGTDTQYF. In nucleotides, the CDR3 is TGTGCCATCAGTGAGGGAGGCACAGATACGCAGTATTTT.

This clone was counted between two and nine times. This sequence joins TRBV25-1 and TRBJ2-7; TRBD1 might be the D (5 bases). The V gene lost 3 bases and the J gene lost 0 bases, with 9 bases spanning the gap. Germline CDR1 and CDR2: MGHDK and SYGVNS. CDR3 size: 14 residues. In DNA form, the CDR3 reads TGTGCCAGCAGTGATCCGACAGACTCCTACGAGCAGTACTTC. Encoded protein: CASSDPTDSYEQYF.

This clone was counted once. The genes are TRBV5-1 and TRBJ1-1; D perhaps matches TRBD1 (5 bases). The CDR3 consists of 15 residues. Per germline, CDR1 SGHRS and CDR2 YFSETQ. The germline V and J ends were trimmed by 0 bases and 7 bases, with 16 bases remaining between them. In DNA, the CDR3 is TGCGCCAGCAGCTTGGGCGATTTAGGGGTACTTGAAGCTTTCTTT. Its translation is CASSLGDLGVLEAFF.

This clone is a singleton in its sample. The chain couples TRBV27 to TRBJ1-2; D is unresolved. The CDR3 sequence is 14 residues long. Trimming took 5 bases from V and 5 from J, leaving 15 bases between them. Germline lookup yields CDR1 MNHEY and CDR2 SMNVEV (reference sequence). The CDR3 DNA sequence: TGTGCCAGCAGTCCGTTAGGAGAGCTATATGGCTACACCTTC. Protein: CASSPLGELYGYTF.

This clone has just one count. The chain carries TRBV7-6 and TRBJ1-3; tentative D call: TRBD1 (6 bases). This CDR3 contains 17 residues. Per the germline V gene, CDR1 is SGHVS and CDR2 is FNYEAQ. The ends were cut back, 1 base at V and 0 bases at J, with 13 bases in the middle. CDR3 sequence (DNA): TGTGCCAGCAGCTTAGAGAGACAGGAGAGCTCTGGAAACACCATATATTTT. This sequence encodes CASSLERQESSGNTIYF.

The chain links TRBV5-6 to TRBJ2-2; weak D call: TRBD1 (5 bases). The CDR3 totals 15 residues. The germline V and J ends were trimmed by 2 bases and 4 bases, with 12 bases remaining between them. Germline CDR1 SGHDT, CDR2 YYEEEE. The CDR3 DNA sequence: TGTGCCAGCAGCTTTGATCAGGGCCCCACCGGGGAGCTGTTTTTT. It specifies CASSFDQGPTGELFF.

The chain joins TRBV5-1 to TRBJ1-5; unclear D gene. The CDR3 covers 13 residues. V was clipped by 5 bases and J by 6 bases, with 12 bases between them. Germline loops: CDR1 SGHRS, CDR2 YFSETQ. Written as DNA, the CDR3 is TGCGCCAGCAGTATTGAACTAGGTCAGCCCCAGCATTTT. Translating it yields CASSIELGQPQHF.